The source of this T cell receptor beta chain is a study of T cell repertoires in cytomegalovirus infection. In germline, CDR1 is SGHNT, CDR2 YENEEA. Trimming removed 5 bases from V and 5 bases from J; junction bases left unmatched: 7. CDR3 length: 14 amino acids. TCRdb used MiXCR to reprocess the reads, holding one entry per CDR3 protein. The table lists about 100,000 distinct CDR3 sequences, 20% to 30% of them singletons. The rearrangement joins TRBV11-3 to TRBJ2-5; 8 bases fit TRBD2. This clonotype was obtained from a human donor in good health (CMV status not recorded). Some clones in this sample may be carry-over from other donors' samples. Input material: CD8+ T cells from PBMCs. The CDR3 nucleotides read TGTGCCAGCAGCCCCGGGGGGGCCGGGGAGACCCAGTACTTC. The encoded protein is CASSPGGAGETQYF.